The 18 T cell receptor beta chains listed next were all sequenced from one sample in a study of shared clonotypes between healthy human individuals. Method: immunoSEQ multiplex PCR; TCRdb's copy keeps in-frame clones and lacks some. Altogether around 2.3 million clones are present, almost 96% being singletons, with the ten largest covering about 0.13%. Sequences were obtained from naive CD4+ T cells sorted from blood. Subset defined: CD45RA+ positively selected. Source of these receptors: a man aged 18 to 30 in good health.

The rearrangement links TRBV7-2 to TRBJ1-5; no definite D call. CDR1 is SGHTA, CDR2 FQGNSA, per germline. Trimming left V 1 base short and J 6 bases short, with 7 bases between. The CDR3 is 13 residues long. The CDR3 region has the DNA TGTGCCAGCAGCTTAGTCGGTACTCAGCCCCAGCATTTT. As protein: CASSLVGTQPQHF.

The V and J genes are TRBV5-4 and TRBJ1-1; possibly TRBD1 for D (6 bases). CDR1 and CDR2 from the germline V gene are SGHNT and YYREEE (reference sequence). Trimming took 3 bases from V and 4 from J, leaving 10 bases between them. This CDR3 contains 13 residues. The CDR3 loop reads CASSWTGATEAFF. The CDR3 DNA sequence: TGTGCCAGCAGCTGGACGGGGGCCACTGAAGCTTTCTTT. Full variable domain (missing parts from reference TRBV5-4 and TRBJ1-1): ETGVTQSPTHLIKTRGQQVTLRCSSQSGHNTVSWYQQALGQGPQFIFQYYREEENGRGNFPPRFSGLQFPNYSSELNVNALELDDSALYLCASSWTGATEAFFGQGTRLTVV.

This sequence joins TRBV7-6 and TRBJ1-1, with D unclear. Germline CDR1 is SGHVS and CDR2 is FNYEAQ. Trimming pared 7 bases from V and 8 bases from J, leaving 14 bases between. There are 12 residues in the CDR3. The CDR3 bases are TGTGCCAGCAAAGGTTCTGGGCTCGAAGCTTTCTTT. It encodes CASKGSGLEAFF.

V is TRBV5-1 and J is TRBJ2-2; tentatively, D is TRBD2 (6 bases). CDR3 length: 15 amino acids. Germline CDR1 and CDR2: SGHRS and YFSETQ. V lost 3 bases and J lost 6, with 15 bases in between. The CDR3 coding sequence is TGCGCCAGCAGCTCAAGTACAGGAGGGTCCGGGGAGCTGTTTTTT. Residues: CASSSSTGGSGELFF.

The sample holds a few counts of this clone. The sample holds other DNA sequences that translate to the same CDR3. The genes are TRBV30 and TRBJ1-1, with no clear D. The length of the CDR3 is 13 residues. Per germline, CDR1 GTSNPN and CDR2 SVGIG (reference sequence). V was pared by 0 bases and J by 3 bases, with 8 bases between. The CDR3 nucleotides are TGTGCCTGGAGTGTAAGCGGGGACACTGAAGCTTTCTTT. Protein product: CAWSVSGDTEAFF.

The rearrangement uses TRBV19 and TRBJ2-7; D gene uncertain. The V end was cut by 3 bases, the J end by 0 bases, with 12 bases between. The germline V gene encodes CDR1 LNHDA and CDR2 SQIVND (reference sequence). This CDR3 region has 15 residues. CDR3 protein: CASSILGDGSYEQYF. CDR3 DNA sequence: TGTGCCAGTAGTATTCTTGGGGATGGCTCCTACGAGCAGTACTTC.

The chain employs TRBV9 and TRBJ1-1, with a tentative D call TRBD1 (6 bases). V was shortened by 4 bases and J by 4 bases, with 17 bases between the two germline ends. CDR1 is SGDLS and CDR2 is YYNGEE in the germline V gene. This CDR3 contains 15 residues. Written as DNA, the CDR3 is TGTGCCAGCAGCCCAGCCCTGGGGGGCGGCACTGAAGCTTTCTTT. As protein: CASSPALGGGTEAFF.

The CDR3 DNA sequence: TGCGCCAGCAGCGACCCCCGAGACAGCTCCTACGAGCAGTACTTC. Its protein product is CASSDPRDSSYEQYF. This chain links TRBV5-1 with TRBJ2-7, with D possibly TRBD1 on 5 matching bases. This CDR3 has 15 residues. Germline assignment: CDR1 SGHRS and CDR2 YFSETQ. The V and J ends lost 4 bases and 0 bases respectively, with 14 bases between them.

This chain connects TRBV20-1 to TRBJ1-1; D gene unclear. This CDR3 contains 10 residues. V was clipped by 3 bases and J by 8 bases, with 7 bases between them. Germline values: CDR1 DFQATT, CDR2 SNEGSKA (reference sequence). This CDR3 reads CSASQVEAFF. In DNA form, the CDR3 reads TGCAGTGCTAGCCAGGTAGAAGCTTTCTTT.

The CDR3 spells CASSPGLPNSPLHF. The CDR3 DNA reads as TGTGCCAGCTCACCTGGACTGCCAAATTCACCCCTCCACTTT. This rearrangement joins TRBV18 to TRBJ1-6; D not resolved. The V gene lost 3 bases and the J gene lost 7 bases, with 10 bases spanning the gap. This CDR3 has 14 residues. CDR1 KGHSH and CDR2 LQKENI come from the germline V gene.

The CDR3 here is CASSYSGTGGLGAFF. The CDR3, as DNA: TGTGCCAGCAGTTATTCCGGGACAGGGGGCTTGGGAGCTTTCTTT. This chain links TRBV6-5 with TRBJ1-1; the match to TRBD1 covers 12 bases. Per germline, CDR1 MNHEY and CDR2 SVGAGI. This CDR3 has 15 residues. V was pared by 3 bases and J by 10 bases, with 9 bases of the junction left unmatched.

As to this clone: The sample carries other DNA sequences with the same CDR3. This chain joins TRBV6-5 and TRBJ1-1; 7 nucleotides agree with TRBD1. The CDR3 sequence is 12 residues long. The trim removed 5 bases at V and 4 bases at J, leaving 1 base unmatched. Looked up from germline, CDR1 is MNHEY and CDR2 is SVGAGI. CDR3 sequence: CASSPGGTEAFF. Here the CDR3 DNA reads TGTGCCAGCAGTCCAGGGGGCACTGAAGCTTTCTTT.

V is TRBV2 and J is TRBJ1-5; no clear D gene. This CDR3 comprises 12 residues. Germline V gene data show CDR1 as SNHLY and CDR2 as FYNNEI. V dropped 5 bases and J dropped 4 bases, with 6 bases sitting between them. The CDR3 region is CASSPENQPQHF. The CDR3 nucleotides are TGTGCCAGCAGTCCAGAGAATCAGCCCCAGCATTTT.

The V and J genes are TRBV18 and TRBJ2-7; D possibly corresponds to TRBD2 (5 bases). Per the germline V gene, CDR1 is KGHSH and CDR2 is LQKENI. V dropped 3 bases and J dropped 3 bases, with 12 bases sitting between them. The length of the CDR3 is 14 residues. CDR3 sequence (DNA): TGTGCCAGCTCACCTAATTGGGAGAACTACGAGCAGTACTTC. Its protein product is CASSPNWENYEQYF.

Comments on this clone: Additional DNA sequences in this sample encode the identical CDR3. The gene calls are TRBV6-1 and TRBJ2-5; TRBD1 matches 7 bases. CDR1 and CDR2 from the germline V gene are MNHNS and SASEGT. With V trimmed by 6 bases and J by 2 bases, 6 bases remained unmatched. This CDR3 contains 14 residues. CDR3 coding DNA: TGTGCCAGCAGCGACGGGACAGTACAAGAGACCCAGTACTTC. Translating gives CASSDGTVQETQYF.

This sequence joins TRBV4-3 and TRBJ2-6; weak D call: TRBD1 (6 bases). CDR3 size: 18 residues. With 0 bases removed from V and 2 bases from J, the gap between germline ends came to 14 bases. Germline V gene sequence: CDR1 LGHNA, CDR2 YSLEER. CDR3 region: CASSQDPFSGAGANVLTF. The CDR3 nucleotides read TGCGCCAGCAGCCAAGATCCCTTCTCAGGGGCTGGGGCCAACGTCCTGACTTTC.

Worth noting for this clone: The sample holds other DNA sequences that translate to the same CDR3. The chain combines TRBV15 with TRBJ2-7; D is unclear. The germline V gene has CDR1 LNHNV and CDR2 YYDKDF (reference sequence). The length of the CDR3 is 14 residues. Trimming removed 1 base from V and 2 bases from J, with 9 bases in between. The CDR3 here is CATSRGGSTYEQYF. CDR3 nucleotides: TGTGCCACCAGCAGAGGAGGATCTACCTACGAGCAGTACTTC.

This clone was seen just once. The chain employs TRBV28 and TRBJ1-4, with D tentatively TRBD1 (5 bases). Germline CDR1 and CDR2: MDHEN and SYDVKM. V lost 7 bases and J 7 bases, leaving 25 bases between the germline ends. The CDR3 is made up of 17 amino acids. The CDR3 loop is CASNTWGGKKLVEKLFF. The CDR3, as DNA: TGTGCCAGCAACACCTGGGGGGGGAAGAAACTCGTTGAAAAACTGTTTTTT.